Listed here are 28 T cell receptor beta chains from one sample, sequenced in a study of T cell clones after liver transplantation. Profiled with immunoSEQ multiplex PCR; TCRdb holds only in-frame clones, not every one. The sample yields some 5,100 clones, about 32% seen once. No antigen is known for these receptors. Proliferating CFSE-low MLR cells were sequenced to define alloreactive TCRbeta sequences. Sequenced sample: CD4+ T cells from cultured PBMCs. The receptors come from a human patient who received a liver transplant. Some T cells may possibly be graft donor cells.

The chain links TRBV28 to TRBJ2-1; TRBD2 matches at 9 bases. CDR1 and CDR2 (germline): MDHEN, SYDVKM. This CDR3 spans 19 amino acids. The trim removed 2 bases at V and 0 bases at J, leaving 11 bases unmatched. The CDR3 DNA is TGTGCCAGCAGTTTAGAATCAAACCCGGGACTAGCCTCCTACAATGAGCAGTTCTTC. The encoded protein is CASSLESNPGLASYNEQFF. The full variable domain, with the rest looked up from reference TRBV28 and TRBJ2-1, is DVKVTQSSRYLVKRTGEKVFLECVQDMDHENMFWYRQDPGLGLRLIYFSYDVKMKEKGDIPEGYSVSREKKERFSLILESASTNQTSMYLCASSLESNPGLASYNEQFFGPGTRLTVL.

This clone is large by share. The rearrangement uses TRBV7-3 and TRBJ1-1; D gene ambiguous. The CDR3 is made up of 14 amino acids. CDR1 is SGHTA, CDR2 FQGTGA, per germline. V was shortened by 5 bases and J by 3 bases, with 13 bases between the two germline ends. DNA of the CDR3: TGTGCCAGCAGCCCCCTCGGCATTTACACTGAAGCTTTCTTT. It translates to CASSPLGIYTEAFF.

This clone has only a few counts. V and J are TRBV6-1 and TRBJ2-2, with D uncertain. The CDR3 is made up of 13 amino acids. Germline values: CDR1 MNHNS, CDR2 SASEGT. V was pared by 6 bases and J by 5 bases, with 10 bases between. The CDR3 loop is CASRSLKTGELFF. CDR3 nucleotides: TGTGCCAGCAGGAGCTTGAAGACCGGGGAGCTGTTTTTT.

As DNA, the CDR3 is TGTGCCAGCAGTGAAGACTTCGGGGGAGGGGCCGGGGAGCTGTTTTTT. It encodes CASSEDFGGGAGELFF. The V gene is TRBV6-1, the J gene TRBJ2-2, with 7 positions matching TRBD2. The CDR3 spans 16 residues. Germline loops: CDR1 MNHNS, CDR2 SASEGT. V lost 1 base and J lost 6; bases outside the gene matches: 8.

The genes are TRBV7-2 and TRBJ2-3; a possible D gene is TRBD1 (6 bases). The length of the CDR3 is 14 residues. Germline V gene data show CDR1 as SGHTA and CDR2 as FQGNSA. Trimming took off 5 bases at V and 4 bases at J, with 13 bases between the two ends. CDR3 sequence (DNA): TGTGCCAGCAGCCCGCAGGGGACCGCAGATACGCAGTATTTT. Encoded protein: CASSPQGTADTQYF.

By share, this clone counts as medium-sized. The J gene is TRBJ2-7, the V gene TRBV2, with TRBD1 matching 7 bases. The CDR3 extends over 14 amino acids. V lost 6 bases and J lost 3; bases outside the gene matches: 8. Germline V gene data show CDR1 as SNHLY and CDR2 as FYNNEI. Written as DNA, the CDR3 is TGTGCCAGCAGCTCGAGACAGGGATACTACGAGCAGTACTTC. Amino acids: CASSSRQGYYEQYF.

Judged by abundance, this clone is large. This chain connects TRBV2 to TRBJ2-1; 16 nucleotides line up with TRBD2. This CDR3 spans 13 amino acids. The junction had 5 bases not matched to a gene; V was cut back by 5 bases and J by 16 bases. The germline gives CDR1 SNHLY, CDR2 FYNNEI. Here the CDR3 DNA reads TGTGCCAGCAGTTCCGGGACTAGCGGGAGGGGCTTCTTC. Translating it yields CASSSGTSGRGFF.

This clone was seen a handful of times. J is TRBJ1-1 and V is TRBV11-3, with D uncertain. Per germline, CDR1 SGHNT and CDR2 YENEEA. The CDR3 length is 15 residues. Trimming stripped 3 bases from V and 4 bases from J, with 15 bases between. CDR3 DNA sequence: TGTGCCAGCAGCTTTCAAGGGATTTCGGTCACTGAAGCTTTCTTT. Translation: CASSFQGISVTEAFF.

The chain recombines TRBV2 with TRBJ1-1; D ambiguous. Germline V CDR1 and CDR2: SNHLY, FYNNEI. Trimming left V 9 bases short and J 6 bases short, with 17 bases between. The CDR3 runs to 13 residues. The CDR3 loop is CARKRTGHAEAFF. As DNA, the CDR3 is TGTGCCAGGAAGAGGACCGGGCACGCTGAAGCTTTCTTT.

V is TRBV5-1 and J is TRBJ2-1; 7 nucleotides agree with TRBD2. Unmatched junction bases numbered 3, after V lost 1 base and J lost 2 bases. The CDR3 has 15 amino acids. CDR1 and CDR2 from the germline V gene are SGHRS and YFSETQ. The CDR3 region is CASSLSGTTYNEQFF. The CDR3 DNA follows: TGCGCCAGCAGCTTGTCCGGGACTACCTACAATGAGCAGTTCTTC.

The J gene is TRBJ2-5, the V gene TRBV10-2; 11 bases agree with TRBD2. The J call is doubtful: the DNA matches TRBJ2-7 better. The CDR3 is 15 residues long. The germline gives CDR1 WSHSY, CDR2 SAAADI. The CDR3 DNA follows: TGCGCCAGCAGTCATTTAGCGGGAGGGGCCTACGAGCAGTACTTC. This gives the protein CASSHLAGGAYEQYF.

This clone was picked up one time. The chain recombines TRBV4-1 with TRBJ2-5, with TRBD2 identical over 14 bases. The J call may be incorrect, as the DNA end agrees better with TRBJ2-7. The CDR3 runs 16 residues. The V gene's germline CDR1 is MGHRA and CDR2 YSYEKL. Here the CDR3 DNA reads TGCGCCAGCAGCCACGGGACTAGCGGGAGTACGTACGAGCAGTACTTC. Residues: CASSHGTSGSTYEQYF.

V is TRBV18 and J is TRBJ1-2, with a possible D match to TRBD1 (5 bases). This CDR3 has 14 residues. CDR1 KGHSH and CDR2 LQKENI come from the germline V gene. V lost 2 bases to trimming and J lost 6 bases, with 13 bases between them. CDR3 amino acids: CASSPIEGLHGYTF. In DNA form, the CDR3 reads TGTGCCAGCTCACCAATCGAGGGGCTCCATGGCTACACCTTC. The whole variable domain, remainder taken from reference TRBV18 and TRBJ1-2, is NAGVMQNPRHLVRRRGQEARLRCSPMKGHSHVYWYRQLPEEGLKFMVYLQKENIIDESGMPKERFSAEFPKEGPSILRIQQVVRGDSAAYFCASSPIEGLHGYTFGSGTRLTVV.

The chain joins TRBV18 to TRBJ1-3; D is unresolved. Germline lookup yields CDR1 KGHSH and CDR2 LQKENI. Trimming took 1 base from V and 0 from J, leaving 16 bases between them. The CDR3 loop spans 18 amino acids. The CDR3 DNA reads TGTGCCAGCTCACCACGCTCGACGAGGGCTAACTCTGGAAACACCATATATTTT. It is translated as CASSPRSTRANSGNTIYF. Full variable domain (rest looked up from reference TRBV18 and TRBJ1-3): NAGVMQNPRHLVRRRGQEARLRCSPMKGHSHVYWYRQLPEEGLKFMVYLQKENIIDESGMPKERFSAEFPKEGPSILRIQQVVRGDSAAYFCASSPRSTRANSGNTIYFGEGSWLTVV.

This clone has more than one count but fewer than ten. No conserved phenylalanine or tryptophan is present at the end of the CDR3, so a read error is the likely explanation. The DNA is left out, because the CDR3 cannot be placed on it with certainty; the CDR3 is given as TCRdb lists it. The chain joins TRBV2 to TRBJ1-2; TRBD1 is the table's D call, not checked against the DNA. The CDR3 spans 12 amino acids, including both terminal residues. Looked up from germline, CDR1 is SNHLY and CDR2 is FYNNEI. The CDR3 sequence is CAIRRGQGGYTC.

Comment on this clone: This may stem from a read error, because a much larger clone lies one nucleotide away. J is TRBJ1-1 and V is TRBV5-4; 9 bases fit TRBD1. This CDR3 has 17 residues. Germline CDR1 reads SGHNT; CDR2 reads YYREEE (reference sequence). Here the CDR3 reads CASRLAGTGRVITEAFF. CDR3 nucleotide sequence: TGTGCCAGCAGGTTGGCCGGGACAGGGAGGGTGATCACTGAAGCTTTCTTT.

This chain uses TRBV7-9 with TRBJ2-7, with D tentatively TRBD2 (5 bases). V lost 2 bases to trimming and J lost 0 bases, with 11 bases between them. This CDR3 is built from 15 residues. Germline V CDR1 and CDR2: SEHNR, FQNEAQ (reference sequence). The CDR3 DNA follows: TGTGCCAGCAGCTTACATACGGGAAGCTCCTACGAGCAGTACTTC. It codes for CASSLHTGSSYEQYF.

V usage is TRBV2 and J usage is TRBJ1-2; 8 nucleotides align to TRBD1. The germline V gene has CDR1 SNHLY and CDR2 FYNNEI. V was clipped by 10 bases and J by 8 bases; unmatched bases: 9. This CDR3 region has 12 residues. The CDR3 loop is CANGQGQKGYTF. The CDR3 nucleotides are TGTGCCAACGGACAGGGACAGAAGGGCTACACCTTC.

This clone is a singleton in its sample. The CDR3 bases are TGTGCCAGCAGCTTAGAAGTTGTAGCGAACTATGGCTACACCTTC. It encodes CASSLEVVANYGYTF. This rearrangement joins TRBV7-9 to TRBJ1-2; D call uncertain. Trimming cost V 1 base and J 2 bases, with 11 bases left between them. CDR1 and CDR2 (germline): SEHNR, FQNEAQ (reference sequence). This CDR3 is built from 15 residues. Drawing the rest from reference TRBV7-9 and TRBJ1-2, the complete variable domain is DTGVSQNPRHKITKRGQNVTFRCDPISEHNRLYWYRQTLGQGPEFLTYFQNEAQLEKSRLLSDRFSAERPKGSFSTLEIQRTEQGDSAMYLCASSLEVVANYGYTFGSGTRLTVV.

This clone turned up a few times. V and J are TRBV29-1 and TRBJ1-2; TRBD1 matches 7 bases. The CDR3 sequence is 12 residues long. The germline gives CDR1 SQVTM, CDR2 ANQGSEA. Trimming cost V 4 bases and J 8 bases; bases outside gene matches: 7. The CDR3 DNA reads TGCAGCGTTGCAGGGGGGGGCGCGGGCTACACCTTC. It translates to CSVAGGGAGYTF.

DNA for the CDR3: TGTGCCAGCAGTTCCGGACTTAACTACGAGCAGTACTTC. This encodes CASSSGLNYEQYF. The J gene is TRBJ2-5, the V gene TRBV6-5; a possible D gene is TRBD2 (5 bases). The J call may be incorrect, as the DNA end agrees better with TRBJ2-7. From germline, CDR1 is MNHEY and CDR2 SVGAGI. The CDR3 contains 13 residues.

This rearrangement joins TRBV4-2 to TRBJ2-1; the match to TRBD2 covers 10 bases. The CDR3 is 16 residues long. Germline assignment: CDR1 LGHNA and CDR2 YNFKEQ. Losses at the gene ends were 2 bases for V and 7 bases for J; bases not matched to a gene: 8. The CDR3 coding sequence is TGTGCCAGCAGCCAATCGTTGGGACTAGCGCCAAATGAGCAGTTCTTC. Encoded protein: CASSQSLGLAPNEQFF.

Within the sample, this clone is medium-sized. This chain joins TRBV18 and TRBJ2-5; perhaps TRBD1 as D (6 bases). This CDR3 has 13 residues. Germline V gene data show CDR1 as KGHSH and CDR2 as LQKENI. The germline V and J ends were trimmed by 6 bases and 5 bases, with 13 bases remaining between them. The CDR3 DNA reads TGTGCCAGCTCCCTACAGGGTGGGGAGACCCAGTACTTC. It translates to CASSLQGGETQYF.

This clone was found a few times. The CDR3 nucleotides are TGTGCCACCACGACTAGCGGATCCTACGAGCAGTACTTC. This codes for CATTTSGSYEQYF. This sequence joins TRBV6-6 and TRBJ2-7; 9 bases are shared with TRBD2. The CDR3 spans 13 residues. Trimming took 10 bases from V and 1 from J; bases not matched to a gene: 5. CDR1 and CDR2 (germline): MNHNY, SVGAGI (reference sequence).

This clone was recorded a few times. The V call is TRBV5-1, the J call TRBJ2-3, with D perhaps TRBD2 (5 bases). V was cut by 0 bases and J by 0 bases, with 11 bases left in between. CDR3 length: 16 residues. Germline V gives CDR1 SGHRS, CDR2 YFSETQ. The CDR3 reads CASSLGGMTSTDTQYF. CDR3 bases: TGCGCCAGCAGCTTGGGAGGGATGACTAGCACAGATACGCAGTATTTT.

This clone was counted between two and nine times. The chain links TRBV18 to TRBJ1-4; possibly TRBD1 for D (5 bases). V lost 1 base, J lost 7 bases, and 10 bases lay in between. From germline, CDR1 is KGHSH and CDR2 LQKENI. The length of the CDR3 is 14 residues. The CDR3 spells CASSPQGFGEKLFF. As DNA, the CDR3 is TGTGCCAGCTCACCACAGGGGTTCGGTGAAAAACTGTTTTTT.

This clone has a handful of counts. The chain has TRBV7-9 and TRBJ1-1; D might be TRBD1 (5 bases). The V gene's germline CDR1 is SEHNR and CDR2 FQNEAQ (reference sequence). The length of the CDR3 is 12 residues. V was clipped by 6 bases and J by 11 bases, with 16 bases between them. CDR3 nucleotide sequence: TGTGCCAGCAGTCATAGTGGGGGAGCGGCTTTCTTT. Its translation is CASSHSGGAAFF.

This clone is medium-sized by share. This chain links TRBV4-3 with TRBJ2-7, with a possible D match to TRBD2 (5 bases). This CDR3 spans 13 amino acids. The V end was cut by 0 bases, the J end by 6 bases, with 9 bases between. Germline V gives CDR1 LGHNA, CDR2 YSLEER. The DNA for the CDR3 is TGCGCCAGCAGCCAAGAGCCGGGGAGCGAGCAGTACTTC. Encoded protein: CASSQEPGSEQYF.